This T cell receptor (beta chain) came from a study of blood T cell repertoires in COVID-19. The CDR3 is 15 residues long. Trimming took 0 bases from V and 3 from J, leaving 9 bases between them. Germline loops: CDR1 SGHNT, CDR2 YYREEE (reference sequence). Measured with immunoSEQ multiplex PCR; TCRdb has only the in-frame clones, and not every one. The table includes some 300,000 clones, over 75% detected once. The V and J genes are TRBV5-4 and TRBJ1-4; the D gene is possibly TRBD1 (6 bases). This TCR was recovered from a woman aged 25 to 45 who had recovered from COVID-19. The sample consisted of PBMCs or T cells enriched from blood (not recorded which). The CDR3: CASSLEGGPNEKLFF. The CDR3, as DNA: TGTGCCAGCAGCTTGGAAGGGGGTCCTAATGAAAAACTGTTTTTT.